This T cell receptor beta chain appears in the sequencing data of a study of blood T cell repertoires in COVID-19. Whole-study context: The samples span acute and convalescent COVID-19 from the United States, Italy and Spain. PBMCs, B-cell-depleted T cells, or T cells provided the cDNA or gDNA that made up the material.

This clone occurred a few times. Methods used by the authors: By means of reference gene primer amplification, nucleated cell counts were estimated. The repertoire was sequenced with immunoSEQ multiplex PCR; TCRdb's copy has only in-frame clones and lacks some. The V and J calls and clone size are taken from that table; D and trimming were inferred from the DNA. Among 70,000 or so clones listed, approximately 82% were seen once. V was clipped by 7 bases and J by 5 bases, with 23 bases between them. The CDR3 contains 16 residues. CDR1 ENHRY and CDR2 SYGVKD come from the germline V gene. Input material: peripheral blood. The chain employs TRBV10-3 and TRBJ1-2; the D gene is possibly TRBD1 (6 bases). The source is a woman of 80 years or more with acute or convalescent COVID-19. CDR3 coding DNA: TGTGCCATCACTCGAAATCCGGACAGCCCGGATTATGGCTACACCTTC. Translated: CAITRNPDSPDYGYTF.